Each of the 31 T cell receptor beta chains below was sequenced from the same sample in a study of shared clonotypes between healthy human individuals. Profiling relied on immunoSEQ multiplex PCR, and the TCRdb table lists in-frame clones only, not all of them. The sample lists about 2 million clones, about 94% occurring once. Terminally differentiated effector memory CD45RA+ cells were excluded from the naive CD8 cells, which were CD45RO-negative and positively selected for CCR7. The material sequenced was naive CD8+ T cells sorted from blood. Source of these receptors: a man between 18 and 35 years old in good health.

The chain combines TRBV4-3 with TRBJ2-5; 12 nucleotides align to TRBD2. The CDR3 length is 15 residues. Germline CDR1 and CDR2: LGHNA and YSLEER. V was clipped by 2 bases and J by 3 bases; unmatched bases: 1. The CDR3: CASSQRLAGEETQYF. In nucleotides, the CDR3 is TGCGCCAGCAGCCAAAGACTAGCGGGAGAAGAGACCCAGTACTTC.

This sequence joins TRBV7-9 and TRBJ2-7; D is undetermined. The V gene's germline CDR1 is SEHNR and CDR2 FQNEAQ (reference sequence). V lost 4 bases and J 6 bases, leaving 19 bases between the germline ends. The CDR3 has 15 amino acids. CDR3 residues: CASSSQEGILGEQYF. CDR3 DNA: TGTGCCAGCAGCTCCCAGGAAGGTATTCTAGGCGAGCAGTACTTC.

About this clone: Other DNA sequences from this sample encode an identical CDR3 as well. The rearrangement uses TRBV13 and TRBJ2-5, with 12 bases that match TRBD2. V was pared by 5 bases and J by 1 base, with 5 bases of the junction left unmatched. This CDR3 contains 16 residues. Per germline, CDR1 PRHDT and CDR2 FYEKMQ (reference sequence). The CDR3 sequence: CASSLGLAGTQETQYF. The CDR3, as DNA: TGTGCCAGCAGCCTCGGACTAGCGGGGACCCAAGAGACCCAGTACTTC.

V usage is TRBV5-1 and J usage is TRBJ1-4; a possible D gene is TRBD1 (6 bases). Germline assignment: CDR1 SGHRS and CDR2 YFSETQ. The length of the CDR3 is 15 residues. Trimming took 1 base from V and 7 from J, leaving 14 bases between them. This CDR3 reads CASSLRPGAGEKLFF. Here the CDR3 DNA reads TGCGCCAGCAGCTTGAGGCCAGGGGCTGGTGAAAAACTGTTTTTT.

This clone showed up just once. CDR3 sequence reads: CASSFSSDTEAFF. The CDR3 DNA is TGTGCCAGCAGCTTTAGTAGCGACACTGAAGCTTTCTTT. The genes are TRBV11-2 and TRBJ1-1; no firm D call. The CDR3 is 13 amino acids. Trimming removed 3 bases from V and 3 bases from J, with 8 bases in between. The germline gives CDR1 SGHAT, CDR2 FQNNGV.

V gene TRBV9 combines with J gene TRBJ2-7, with TRBD2 matching over 9 bases. V lost 5 bases and J lost 2; bases outside the gene matches: 2. Germline CDR1 reads SGDLS; CDR2 reads YYNGEE. The CDR3 sequence is 13 residues long. DNA of the CDR3: TGTGCCAGCAGTAGCGGGAGCACCTACGAGCAGTACTTC. Its translation is CASSSGSTYEQYF.

This chain uses TRBV5-4 with TRBJ1-6, with unresolved D. The germline V and J ends were trimmed by 0 bases and 8 bases, with 3 bases remaining between them. Germline values: CDR1 SGHNT, CDR2 YYREEE (reference sequence). The CDR3 is 12 amino acids. The CDR3 region is CASSLAHSPLHF. The CDR3, as DNA: TGTGCCAGCAGCTTGGCCCATTCACCCCTCCACTTT. Looking up the rest from reference TRBV5-4 and TRBJ1-6 gives the full variable domain: ETGVTQSPTHLIKTRGQQVTLRCSSQSGHNTVSWYQQALGQGPQFIFQYYREEENGRGNFPPRFSGLQFPNYSSELNVNALELDDSALYLCASSLAHSPLHFGNGTRLTVT.

The CDR3 reads CASSYSYLEGNQPQHF. The CDR3 nucleotides read TGTGCCAGCAGTTACTCCTACCTCGAGGGCAATCAGCCCCAGCATTTT. This sequence joins TRBV6-5 and TRBJ1-5; D unresolved. Germline loops: CDR1 MNHEY, CDR2 SVGAGI. The germline V and J ends were trimmed by 0 bases and 2 bases, with 11 bases remaining between them. This CDR3 is built from 16 residues.

The rearrangement joins TRBV9 to TRBJ2-3; TRBD2 might be the D (5 bases). Germline assignment: CDR1 SGDLS and CDR2 YYNGEE. The CDR3 spans 16 residues. Trimming removed 1 base at V and 0 bases at J, with 12 bases between. The chain's CDR3 is CASSVYSGYSTDTQYF. CDR3 in DNA: TGTGCCAGCAGCGTATATTCGGGGTATAGCACAGATACGCAGTATTTT.

This chain connects TRBV5-4 to TRBJ2-7; 11 bases are shared with TRBD1. Germline CDR1 SGHNT, CDR2 YYREEE (reference sequence). V shed 4 bases, J shed 0 bases, and the junction held 3 bases outside the gene matches. The CDR3 contains 15 residues. The DNA for the CDR3 is TGTGCCAGCAGCCATGGACAGGGGGCCTCCTACGAGCAGTACTTC. It is translated as CASSHGQGASYEQYF. The whole variable domain, filled in from reference TRBV5-4 and TRBJ2-7, reads ETGVTQSPTHLIKTRGQQVTLRCSSQSGHNTVSWYQQALGQGPQFIFQYYREEENGRGNFPPRFSGLQFPNYSSELNVNALELDDSALYLCASSHGQGASYEQYFGPGTRLTVT.

This chain uses TRBV13 with TRBJ2-3, with TRBD2 matching 7 bases. Germline assignment: CDR1 PRHDT and CDR2 FYEKMQ (reference sequence). CDR3 length: 12 residues. J lost 6 bases, V lost 9 bases, and 6 bases had no gene match. The CDR3 nucleotides are TGTGCCAGTGGGTCTAGCGGCGATACGCAGTATTTT. Translated: CASGSSGDTQYF. Drawing the rest from reference TRBV13 and TRBJ2-3, the complete variable domain is AAGVIQSPRHLIKEKRETATLKCYPIPRHDTVYWYQQGPGQDPQFLISFYEKMQSDKGSIPDRFSAQQFSDYHSELNMSSLELGDSALYFCASGSSGDTQYFGPGTRLTVL.

The V call is TRBV18, the J call TRBJ1-5, with 10 positions matching TRBD1. V trimming: 5 bases; J trimming: 7 bases; junction bases outside the gene matches: 11. CDR3 length equals 16 residues. CDR1 and CDR2 from the germline V gene are KGHSH and LQKENI. For the CDR3, the DNA is TGTGCCAGCTCAGATTTCCCGGACAGGGGGAACCAGCCCCAGCATTTT. This encodes CASSDFPDRGNQPQHF. The whole variable domain, filled in from reference TRBV18 and TRBJ1-5, reads NAGVMQNPRHLVRRRGQEARLRCSPMKGHSHVYWYRQLPEEGLKFMVYLQKENIIDESGMPKERFSAEFPKEGPSILRIQQVVRGDSAAYFCASSDFPDRGNQPQHFGDGTRLSIL.

V gene TRBV29-1 combines with J gene TRBJ2-5; a weak D match, TRBD2 (6 bases). Germline V gene sequence: CDR1 SQVTM, CDR2 ANQGSEA. The CDR3 extends over 12 amino acids. V shed 6 bases and J shed 1 base, with 9 bases lying between them. CDR3 protein: CSVGLSQETQYF. DNA for the CDR3: TGCAGCGTCGGACTATCCCAAGAGACCCAGTACTTC.

The V and J genes are TRBV15 and TRBJ2-7; D unclear. From germline, CDR1 is LNHNV and CDR2 YYDKDF (reference sequence). Trimming took off 0 bases at V and 5 bases at J, with 5 bases between the two ends. This CDR3 is built from 12 residues. The CDR3 spells CATSRDLHEQYF. Written as DNA, the CDR3 is TGTGCCACCAGCAGAGATCTCCACGAGCAGTACTTC.

The gene calls are TRBV19 and TRBJ2-7, with TRBD1 matching over 8 bases. The CDR3 totals 13 residues. Germline V gene data show CDR1 as LNHDA and CDR2 as SQIVND (reference sequence). After removal of 0 bases from V and 12 bases from J, the junction contained 7 bases not matched to a gene. The CDR3 coding sequence is TGTGCCAGTAGTATAGATCTACGGGACAGGATGTACTTC. This translates into CASSIDLRDRMYF.

The rearrangement uses TRBV5-1 and TRBJ2-3, with a tentative D call TRBD1 (5 bases). CDR1 SGHRS and CDR2 YFSETQ come from the germline V gene. Trimming took off 1 base at V and 0 bases at J, with 12 bases between the two ends. This CDR3 is built from 16 residues. The CDR3 reads CASSLRGFSSTDTQYF. The CDR3, as DNA: TGCGCCAGCAGCTTGAGGGGTTTCTCTAGCACAGATACGCAGTATTTT.

A word on this clone: The same CDR3 is also encoded by other DNA sequences in this sample. This chain uses TRBV15 with TRBJ2-7; the D gene is possibly TRBD1 (6 bases). Germline values: CDR1 LNHNV, CDR2 YYDKDF (reference sequence). There are 12 residues in the CDR3. Trimming left V 3 bases short and J 3 bases short, with 6 bases between. The CDR3 is CATSRDSYEQYF. The CDR3 DNA reads TGTGCCACCAGCAGGGACAGCTACGAGCAGTACTTC.

The chain employs TRBV15 and TRBJ1-5; D uncertain. CDR1 and CDR2 (germline): LNHNV, YYDKDF (reference sequence). V dropped 0 bases and J dropped 0 bases, with 12 bases sitting between them. The CDR3 runs to 17 residues. For the CDR3, the DNA is TGTGCCACCAGCAGAGATGAGCGCAGATATAGCAATCAGCCCCAGCATTTT. This encodes CATSRDERRYSNQPQHF.

The V gene is TRBV28, the J gene TRBJ2-1; 8 nucleotides agree with TRBD2. V gave up 2 bases and J gave up 10 bases; unmatched junction bases: 4. Germline V gene sequence: CDR1 MDHEN, CDR2 SYDVKM. This CDR3 comprises 13 residues. This CDR3 is CASSLVASGEQFF. In DNA, the CDR3 is TGTGCCAGCAGTTTAGTGGCTAGCGGGGAGCAGTTCTTC.

This chain uses TRBV6-5 with TRBJ1-6; TRBD1 matches 8 bases. Germline values: CDR1 MNHEY, CDR2 SVGAGI. After removal of 4 bases from V and 0 bases from J, the junction contained 2 bases not matched to a gene. The CDR3 contains 16 residues. In nucleotides, the CDR3 is TGTGCCAGCAGTTCGGACAGGGCCTCCTATAATTCACCCCTCCACTTT. It encodes CASSSDRASYNSPLHF.

Note on this clone: The same CDR3 also results from other DNA sequences found in this sample. The genes are TRBV27 and TRBJ1-1; unclear D gene. The V end was cut by 3 bases, the J end by 2 bases, with 7 bases between. The CDR3 loop spans 13 amino acids. Looked up from germline, CDR1 is MNHEY and CDR2 is SMNVEV (reference sequence). CDR3 in amino acids: CASSLGRNTEAFF. The CDR3 DNA is TGTGCCAGCAGTTTGGGCAGAAACACTGAAGCTTTCTTT.

The chain recombines TRBV6-5 with TRBJ2-7; the D gene is possibly TRBD1 (5 bases). This CDR3 is built from 15 residues. The germline V and J ends were trimmed by 2 bases and 7 bases, with 18 bases remaining between them. The germline V gene encodes CDR1 MNHEY and CDR2 SVGAGI. CDR3 sequence (DNA): TGTGCCAGCAGTTACGACGACAACTTTAACAGGGAGCAGTACTTC. Amino acid sequence: CASSYDDNFNREQYF.

The chain combines TRBV27 with TRBJ1-2; TRBD1 is a possible D gene (6 bases). Trimming removed 3 bases from V and 5 bases from J, with 13 bases in between. Germline CDR1 and CDR2: MNHEY and SMNVEV (reference sequence). This CDR3 is built from 14 residues. The CDR3 reads CASSFGGREYGYTF. The CDR3 coding sequence is TGTGCCAGCAGTTTTGGGGGGCGAGAATATGGCTACACCTTC.

The J gene is TRBJ1-1, the V gene TRBV7-9, with no clear D. Trimming stripped 6 bases from V and 7 bases from J, with 9 bases between. The CDR3 consists of 11 residues. Looked up from germline, CDR1 is SEHNR and CDR2 is FQNEAQ (reference sequence). DNA for the CDR3: TGTGCCAGCAGTTCCCTCGGTGAAGCTTTCTTT. This codes for CASSSLGEAFF.

This clone was counted once. In DNA form, the CDR3 reads TGTGCCAGCAGTTTCCGGGACAGGGGGTTTTACGAGCAGTACTTC. This gives the protein CASSFRDRGFYEQYF. The chain uses TRBV28 and TRBJ2-7; 11 bases are shared with TRBD1. CDR3 length: 15 amino acids. Trimming cost V 3 bases and J 4 bases; bases outside gene matches: 5. Germline V lookup: CDR1 MDHEN, CDR2 SYDVKM.

The V call is TRBV21-1, the J call TRBJ2-7. TRBV21-1 is termed a pseudogene. The CDR3 is 16 residues long. The CDR3 sequence is CASSKRGPNSSYEQYF. CDR3 in DNA: TGTGCCAGCAGCAAAAGGGGACCGAACTCCTCCTACGAGCAGTACTTC.

The chain carries TRBV29-1 and TRBJ2-1, with 11 bases aligning to TRBD2. The CDR3 covers 16 residues. The germline V gene encodes CDR1 SQVTM and CDR2 ANQGSEA. Trimming at V came to 2 bases and at J to 4 bases, leaving 7 bases not matched to a gene. CDR3 DNA: TGCAGCGTTGAACCCGAGGGACTAGCGGCATACAATGAGCAGTTCTTC. Encoded protein: CSVEPEGLAAYNEQFF.

The CDR3 spells CASSFIAEAFF. CDR3 DNA: TGTGCCAGCAGTTTTATCGCTGAAGCTTTCTTT. The chain uses TRBV28 and TRBJ1-1; D gene unclear. Germline V gene data show CDR1 as MDHEN and CDR2 as SYDVKM. This CDR3 is 11 amino acids long. V was cut by 3 bases and J by 6 bases, with 5 bases left in between.

In its sample, this clone was seen once. The chain uses TRBV6-6 and TRBJ2-1; weak D call: TRBD2 (5 bases). Germline loops: CDR1 MNHNY, CDR2 SVGAGI (reference sequence). This CDR3 comprises 12 residues. Trimming left V 8 bases short and J 3 bases short, with 8 bases between. This CDR3 reads CASEEGYNEQFF. The CDR3 DNA sequence: TGTGCCAGCGAAGAGGGCTACAATGAGCAGTTCTTC.

For this clone: Other nucleotide sequences in the sample specify the same CDR3. The chain employs TRBV2 and TRBJ2-1; no definite D call. The CDR3 extends over 11 amino acids. With 8 bases removed from V and 1 base from J, the gap between germline ends came to 3 bases. CDR1 and CDR2 from the germline V gene are SNHLY and FYNNEI. The CDR3 DNA is TGTGCCAGCGGTTCCTACAATGAGCAGTTCTTC. It specifies CASGSYNEQFF.

This clone was seen only once. This sequence joins TRBV5-1 and TRBJ1-1; D is uncertain. Per germline, CDR1 SGHRS and CDR2 YFSETQ. The CDR3 is made up of 12 amino acids. V lost 8 bases to trimming and J lost 0 bases, with 8 bases between them. CDR3: CASKTMNTEAFF. In nucleotides, the CDR3 is TGCGCCAGTAAGACAATGAACACTGAAGCTTTCTTT.